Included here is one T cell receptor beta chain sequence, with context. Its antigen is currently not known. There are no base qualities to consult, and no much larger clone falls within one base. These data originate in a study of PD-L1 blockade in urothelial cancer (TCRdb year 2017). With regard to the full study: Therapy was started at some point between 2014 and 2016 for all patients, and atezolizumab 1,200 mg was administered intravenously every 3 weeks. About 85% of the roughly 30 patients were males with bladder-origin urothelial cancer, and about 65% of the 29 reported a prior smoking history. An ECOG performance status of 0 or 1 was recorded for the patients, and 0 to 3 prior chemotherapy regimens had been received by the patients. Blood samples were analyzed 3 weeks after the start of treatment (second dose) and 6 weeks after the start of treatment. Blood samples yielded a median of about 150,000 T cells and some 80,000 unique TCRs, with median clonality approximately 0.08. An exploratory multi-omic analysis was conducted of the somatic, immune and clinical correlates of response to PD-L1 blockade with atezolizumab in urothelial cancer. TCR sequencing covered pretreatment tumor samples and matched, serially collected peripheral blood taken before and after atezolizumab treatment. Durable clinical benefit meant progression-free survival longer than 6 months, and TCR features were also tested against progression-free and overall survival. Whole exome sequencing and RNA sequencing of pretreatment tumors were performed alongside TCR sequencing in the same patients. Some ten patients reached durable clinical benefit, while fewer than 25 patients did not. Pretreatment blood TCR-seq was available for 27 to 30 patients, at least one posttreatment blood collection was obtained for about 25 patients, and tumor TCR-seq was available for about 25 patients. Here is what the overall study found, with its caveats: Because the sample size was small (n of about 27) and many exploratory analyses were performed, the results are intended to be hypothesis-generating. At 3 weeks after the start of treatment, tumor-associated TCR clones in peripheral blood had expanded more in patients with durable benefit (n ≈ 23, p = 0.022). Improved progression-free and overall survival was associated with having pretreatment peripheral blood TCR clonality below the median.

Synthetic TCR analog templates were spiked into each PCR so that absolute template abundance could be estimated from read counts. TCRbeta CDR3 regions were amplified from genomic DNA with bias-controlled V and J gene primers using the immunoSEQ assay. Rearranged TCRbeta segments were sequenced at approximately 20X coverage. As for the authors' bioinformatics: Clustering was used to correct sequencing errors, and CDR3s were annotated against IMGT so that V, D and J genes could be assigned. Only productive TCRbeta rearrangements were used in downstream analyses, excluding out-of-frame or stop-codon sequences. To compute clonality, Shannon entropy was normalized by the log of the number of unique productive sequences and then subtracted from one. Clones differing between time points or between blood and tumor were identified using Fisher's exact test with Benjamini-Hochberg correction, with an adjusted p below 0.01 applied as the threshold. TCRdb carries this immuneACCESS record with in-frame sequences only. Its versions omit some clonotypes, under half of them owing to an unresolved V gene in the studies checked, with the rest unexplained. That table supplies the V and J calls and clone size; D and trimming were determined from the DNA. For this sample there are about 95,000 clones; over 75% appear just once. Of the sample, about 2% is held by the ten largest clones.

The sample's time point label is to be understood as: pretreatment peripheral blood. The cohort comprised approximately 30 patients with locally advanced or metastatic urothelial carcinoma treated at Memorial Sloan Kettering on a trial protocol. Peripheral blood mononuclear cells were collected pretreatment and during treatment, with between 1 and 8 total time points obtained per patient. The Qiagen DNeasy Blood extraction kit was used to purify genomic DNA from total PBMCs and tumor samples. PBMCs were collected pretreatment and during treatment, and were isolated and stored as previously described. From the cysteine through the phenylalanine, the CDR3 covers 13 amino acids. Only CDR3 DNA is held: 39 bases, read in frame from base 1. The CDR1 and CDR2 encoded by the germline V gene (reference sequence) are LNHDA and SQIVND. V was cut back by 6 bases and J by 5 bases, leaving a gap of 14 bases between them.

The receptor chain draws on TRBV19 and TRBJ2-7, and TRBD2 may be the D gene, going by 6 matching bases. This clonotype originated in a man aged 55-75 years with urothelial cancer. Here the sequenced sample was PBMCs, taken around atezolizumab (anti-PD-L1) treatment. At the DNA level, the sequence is TGTGCCAGTAGGGGAGGCAGGGCCCACGAGCAGTACTTC. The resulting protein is CASRGGRAHEQYF.